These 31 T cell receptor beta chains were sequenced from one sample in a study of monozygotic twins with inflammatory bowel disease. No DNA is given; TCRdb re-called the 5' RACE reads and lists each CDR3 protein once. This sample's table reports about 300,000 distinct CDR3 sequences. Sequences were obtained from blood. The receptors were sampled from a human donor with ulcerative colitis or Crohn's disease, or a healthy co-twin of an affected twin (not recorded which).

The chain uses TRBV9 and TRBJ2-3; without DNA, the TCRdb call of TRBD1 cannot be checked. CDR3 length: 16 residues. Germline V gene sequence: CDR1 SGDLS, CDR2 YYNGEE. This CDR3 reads CASSVSPDGNTDTQYF.

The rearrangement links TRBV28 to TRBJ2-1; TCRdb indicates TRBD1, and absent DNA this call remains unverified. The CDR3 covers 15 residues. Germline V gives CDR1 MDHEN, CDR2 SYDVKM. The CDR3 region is CATQGGQSRYNEQFF. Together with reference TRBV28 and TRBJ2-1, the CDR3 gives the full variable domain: DVKVTQSSRYLVKRTGEKVFLECVQDMDHENMFWYRQDPGLGLRLIYFSYDVKMKEKGDIPEGYSVSREKKERFSLILESASTNQTSMYLCATQGGQSRYNEQFFGPGTRLTVL.

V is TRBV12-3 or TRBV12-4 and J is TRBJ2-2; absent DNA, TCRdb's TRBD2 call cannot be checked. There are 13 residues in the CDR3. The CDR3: CASRDGEVGELFF.

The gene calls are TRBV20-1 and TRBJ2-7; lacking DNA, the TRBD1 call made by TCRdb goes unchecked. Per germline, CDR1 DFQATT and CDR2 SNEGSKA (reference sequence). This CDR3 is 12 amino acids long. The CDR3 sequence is CSWDRVQGEQYF.

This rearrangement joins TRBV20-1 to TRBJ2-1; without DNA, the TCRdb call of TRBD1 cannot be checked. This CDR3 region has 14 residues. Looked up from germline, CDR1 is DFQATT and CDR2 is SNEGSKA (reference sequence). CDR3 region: CSATSGTVYNEQFF.

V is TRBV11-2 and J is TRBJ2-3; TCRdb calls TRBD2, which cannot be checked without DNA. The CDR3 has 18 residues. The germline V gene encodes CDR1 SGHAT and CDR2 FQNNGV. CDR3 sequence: CASSLPALSGGYTDTQYF.

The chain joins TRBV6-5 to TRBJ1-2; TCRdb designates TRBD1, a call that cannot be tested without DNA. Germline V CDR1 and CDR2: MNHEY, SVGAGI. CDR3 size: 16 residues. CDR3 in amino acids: CASSYEPGGIGYGYTF.

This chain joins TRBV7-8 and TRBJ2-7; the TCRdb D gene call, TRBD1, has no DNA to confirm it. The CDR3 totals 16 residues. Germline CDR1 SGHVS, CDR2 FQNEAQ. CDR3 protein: CASSPEWRGVSDEQYF. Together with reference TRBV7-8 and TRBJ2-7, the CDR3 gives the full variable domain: GAGVSQSPRYKVAKRGQDVALRCDPISGHVSLFWYQQALGQGPEFLTYFQNEAQLDKSGLPSDRFFAERPEGSVSTLKIQRTQQEDSAVYLCASSPEWRGVSDEQYFGPGTRLTVT.

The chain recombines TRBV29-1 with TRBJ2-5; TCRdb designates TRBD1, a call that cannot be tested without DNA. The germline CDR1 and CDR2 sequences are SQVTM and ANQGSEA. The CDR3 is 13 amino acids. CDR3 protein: CSGVTQGRETQYF. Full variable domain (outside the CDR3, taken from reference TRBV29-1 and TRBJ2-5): SAVISQKPSRDICQRGTSLTIQCQVDSQVTMMFWYRQQPGQSLTLIATANQGSEATYESGFVIDKFPISRPNLTFSTLTVSNMSPEDSSIYLCSGVTQGRETQYFGPGTRLLVL.

The CDR3 spells CSVAGQDFVGELFF. The chain combines TRBV29-1 with TRBJ2-2; TCRdb's D call of TRBD1 is untestable without DNA. This CDR3 spans 14 amino acids. The germline CDR1 and CDR2 sequences are SQVTM and ANQGSEA.

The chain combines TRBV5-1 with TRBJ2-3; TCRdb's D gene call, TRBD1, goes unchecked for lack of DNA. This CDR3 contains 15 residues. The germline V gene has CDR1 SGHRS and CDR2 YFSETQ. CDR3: CASSVAGQRTDTQYF.

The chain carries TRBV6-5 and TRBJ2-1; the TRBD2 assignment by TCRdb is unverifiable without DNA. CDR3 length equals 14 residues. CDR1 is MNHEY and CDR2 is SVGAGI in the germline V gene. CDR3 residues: CASSYTIAGGEQFF.

CDR3 loop: CASRPSSGANVLTF. This sequence joins TRBV12-3 or TRBV12-4 and TRBJ2-6. This CDR3 region has 14 residues.

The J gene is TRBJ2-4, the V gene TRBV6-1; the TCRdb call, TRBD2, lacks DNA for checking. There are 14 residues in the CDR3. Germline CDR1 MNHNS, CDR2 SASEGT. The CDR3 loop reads CASSPSSASDIQYF.

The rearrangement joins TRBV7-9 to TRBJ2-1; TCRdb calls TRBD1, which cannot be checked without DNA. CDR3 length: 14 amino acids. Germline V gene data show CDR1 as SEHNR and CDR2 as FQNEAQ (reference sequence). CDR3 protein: CASSSQGPYNEQFF.

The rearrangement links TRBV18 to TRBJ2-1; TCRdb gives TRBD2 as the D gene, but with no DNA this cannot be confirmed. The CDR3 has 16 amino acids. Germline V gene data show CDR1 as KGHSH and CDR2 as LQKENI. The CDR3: CASSPLLRRSGYEQFF.

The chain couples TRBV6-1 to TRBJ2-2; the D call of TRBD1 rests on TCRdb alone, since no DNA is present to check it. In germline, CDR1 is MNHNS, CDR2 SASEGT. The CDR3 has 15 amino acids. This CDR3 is CASSGQGRNTGELFF.

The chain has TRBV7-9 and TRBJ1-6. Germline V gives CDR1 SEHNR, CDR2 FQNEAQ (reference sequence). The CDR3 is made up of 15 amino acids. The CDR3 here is CASSLRSSYNSPLHF. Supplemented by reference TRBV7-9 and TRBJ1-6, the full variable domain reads DTGVSQNPRHKITKRGQNVTFRCDPISEHNRLYWYRQTLGQGPEFLTYFQNEAQLEKSRLLSDRFSAERPKGSFSTLEIQRTEQGDSAMYLCASSLRSSYNSPLHFGNGTRLTVT.

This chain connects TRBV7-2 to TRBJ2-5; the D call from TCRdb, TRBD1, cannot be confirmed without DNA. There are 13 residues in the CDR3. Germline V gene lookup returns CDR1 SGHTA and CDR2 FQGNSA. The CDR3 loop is CASSLDPRQDPYF.

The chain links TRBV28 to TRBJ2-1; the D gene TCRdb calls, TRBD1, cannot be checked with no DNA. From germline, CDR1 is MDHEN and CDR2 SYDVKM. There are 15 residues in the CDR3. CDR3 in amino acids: CASNRAGQGWNEQFF.

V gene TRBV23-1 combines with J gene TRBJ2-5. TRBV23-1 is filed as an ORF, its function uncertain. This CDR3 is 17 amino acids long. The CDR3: CASSQYDVREYQETQYF.

The CDR3 protein is CASSPLMGQGAGEQFF. This chain links TRBV7-9 with TRBJ2-1; TCRdb's D call, TRBD1, is unchecked because there is no DNA. Germline V gene sequence: CDR1 SEHNR, CDR2 FQNEAQ (reference sequence). The length of the CDR3 is 16 residues.

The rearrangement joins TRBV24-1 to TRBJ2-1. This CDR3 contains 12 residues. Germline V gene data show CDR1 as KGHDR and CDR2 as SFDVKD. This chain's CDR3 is CARRDGKNEQFF.

CDR3 sequence reads: CASRLAGRAEAFF. The chain couples TRBV12-3 or TRBV12-4 to TRBJ1-1; there is no DNA to check the TCRdb D call of TRBD1. The CDR3 totals 13 residues.

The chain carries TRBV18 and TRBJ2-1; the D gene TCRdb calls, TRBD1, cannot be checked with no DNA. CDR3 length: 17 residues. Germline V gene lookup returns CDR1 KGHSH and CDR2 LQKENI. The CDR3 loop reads CASSHQGGESTYNEQFF.

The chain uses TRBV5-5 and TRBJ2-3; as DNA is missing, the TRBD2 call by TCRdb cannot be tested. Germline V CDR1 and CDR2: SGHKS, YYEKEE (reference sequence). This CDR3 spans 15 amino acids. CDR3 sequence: CASSLKRELADTQYF.

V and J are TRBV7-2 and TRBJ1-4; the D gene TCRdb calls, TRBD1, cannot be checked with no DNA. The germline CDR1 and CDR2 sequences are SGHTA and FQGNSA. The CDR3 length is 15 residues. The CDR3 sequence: CATKHFGTGNEKLFF.

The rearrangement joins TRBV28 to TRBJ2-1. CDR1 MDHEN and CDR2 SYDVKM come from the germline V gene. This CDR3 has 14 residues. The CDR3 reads CASSFRSSYNEQFF.

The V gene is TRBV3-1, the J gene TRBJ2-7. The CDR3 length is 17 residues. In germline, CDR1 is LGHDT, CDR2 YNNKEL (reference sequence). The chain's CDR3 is CASSQGPGHHKGYEQYF.

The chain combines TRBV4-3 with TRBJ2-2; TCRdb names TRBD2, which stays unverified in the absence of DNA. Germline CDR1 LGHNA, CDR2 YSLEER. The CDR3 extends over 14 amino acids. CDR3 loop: CASRQVSGAEELFF.

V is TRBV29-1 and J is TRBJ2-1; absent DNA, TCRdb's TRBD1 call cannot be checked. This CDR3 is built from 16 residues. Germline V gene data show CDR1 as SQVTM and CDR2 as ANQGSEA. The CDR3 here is CSVEDRSQAAYNEQFF.